Shown below are 5 T cell receptor beta chains from a single sample sequenced in a study of T cell responses to AZD1222 COVID-19 vaccine. TCRdb's copy holds only in-frame clones and misses some; the assay was immunoSEQ multiplex PCR. The sample holds 95,000 to 150,000 clones, over 75% seen once. Sequences were derived from peripheral blood, sampled on day 0 of AZD1222 vaccination. Receptors were obtained from an adult in good health.

This chain links TRBV19 with TRBJ1-5; a possible D gene is TRBD1 (5 bases). Trimming took 5 bases from V and 3 from J, leaving 14 bases between them. The CDR3 sequence is 15 residues long. CDR1 and CDR2 (germline): LNHDA, SQIVND (reference sequence). DNA for the CDR3: TGTGCCAGTAGTTTCAGGACCGGACACAATCAGCCCCAGCATTTT. The encoded protein is CASSFRTGHNQPQHF.

The chain recombines TRBV7-8 with TRBJ2-7; no clear D. With 5 bases removed from V and 1 base from J, the gap between germline ends came to 6 bases. The germline CDR1 and CDR2 sequences are SGHVS and FQNEAQ. The CDR3 covers 12 residues. CDR3 amino acids: CASSPSSYEQYF. CDR3 nucleotides: TGTGCCAGCAGCCCGTCTTCCTACGAGCAGTACTTC.

This rearrangement joins TRBV5-6 to TRBJ1-1; D remains unclear. CDR1 and CDR2 (germline): SGHDT, YYEEEE. This CDR3 is 13 amino acids long. Deletions cut 0 bases from V and 1 base from J, with 4 bases between. The CDR3: CASSLGWNTEAFF. The CDR3 bases are TGTGCCAGCAGCTTGGGTTGGAACACTGAAGCTTTCTTT.

The chain recombines TRBV5-4 with TRBJ2-5, with TRBD1 as a possible D gene (6 bases). This CDR3 is 14 amino acids long. V lost 4 bases to trimming and J lost 3 bases, with 13 bases between them. Germline assignment: CDR1 SGHNT and CDR2 YYREEE (reference sequence). The CDR3 protein is CASSPGQVKETQYF. DNA for the CDR3: TGTGCCAGCAGCCCGGGACAAGTTAAAGAGACCCAGTACTTC.

The gene calls are TRBV6-5 and TRBJ2-1, with D tentatively TRBD1 (6 bases). The CDR3 covers 14 residues. Germline V gene sequence: CDR1 MNHEY, CDR2 SVGAGI. V lost 7 bases to trimming and J lost 4 bases, with 14 bases between them. The CDR3, as DNA: TGTGCCAGCAAATTCGCAGGGGAATACAATGAGCAGTTCTTC. This codes for CASKFAGEYNEQFF.